This T cell receptor beta chain was identified in a study of T cell repertoires in cytomegalovirus infection. V gave up 3 bases and J gave up 6 bases, with 18 bases separating them. Germline CDR1 and CDR2: ENHRY and SYGVKD. CDR3 length equals 16 residues. TCRdb independently ran MiXCR on the reads; one entry per CDR3 protein. The sample records tens of thousands of distinct CDR3 sequences, roughly a fifth being singletons. As regards this clonotype: What it binds is unknown.

The TCR originated in a human donor in good health (CMV status not recorded). Some clones in this sample may be carry-over from other donors' samples. This chain connects TRBV10-3 to TRBJ2-1; D assignment may be TRBD1 or TRBD2 (5 bases each). The sample consisted of CD8+ T cells from cultured PBMCs, taken from culture after CMV antigen stimulation. The CDR3 loop reads CAISDFGTLYPNEQFF. For the CDR3, the DNA is TGTGCCATCAGTGATTTTGGGACCCTATACCCCAATGAGCAGTTCTTC.